This T cell receptor (beta chain) was recorded in a study of T cells after yellow fever vaccination. TCRdb reanalysed the 5' RACE reads using MiXCR and keeps one entry per CDR3 protein. This sample carries about 130,000 distinct CDR3 sequences, about 8.8% of them seen once, and the ten largest clones take almost 40%. The CDR3 totals 15 residues. Trimming cost V 0 bases and J 5 bases, with 12 bases left between them. Germline V gene data show CDR1 as SGHDN and CDR2 as FVKESK. The gene calls are TRBV14 and TRBJ2-3; D possibly corresponds to TRBD2 (5 bases). This TCR was recovered from a man younger than 35 who received the YFV17D yellow fever vaccine. Here the sequenced sample was CD8+ T cells sorted from PBMCs, taken on the day of the yellow fever booster vaccination. CDR3 in amino acids: CASSQEAGILDTQYF. The CDR3 DNA follows: TGTGCCAGCAGCCAAGAGGCCGGGATCCTAGATACGCAGTATTTT.